Presented here are 2 T cell receptor beta chains from one specimen sequenced in a study of T cells after yellow fever vaccination. TCRdb ran MiXCR on the 5' RACE reads and lists one entry per CDR3 protein. The sample contains about 630,000 distinct CDR3 sequences, more than 9% of which appear only once. The source material was PBMCs, sampled on the day of the yellow fever booster vaccination. The origin of the receptors is a man under 40 who received the YFV17D yellow fever vaccine.

The genes are TRBV30 and TRBJ1-1; D ambiguous. This CDR3 spans 12 amino acids. Trimming shortened V by 5 bases and J by 0 bases, and 7 bases separated the two germline ends. Germline lookup yields CDR1 GTSNPN and CDR2 SVGIG (reference sequence). CDR3 amino acids: CAWSKLNTEAFF. The CDR3 nucleotides read TGTGCCTGGTCAAAGCTGAACACTGAAGCTTTCTTT.

The V and J genes are TRBV20-1 and TRBJ2-3; TRBD2 agrees at 7 bases. CDR1 and CDR2 from the germline V gene are DFQATT and SNEGSKA (reference sequence). This CDR3 is built from 13 residues. V was clipped by 5 bases and J by 2 bases; unmatched bases: 4. The CDR3 sequence: CSAYLAATDTQYF. The DNA for the CDR3 is TGCAGTGCTTATCTAGCGGCCACAGATACGCAGTATTTT.